This T cell receptor beta chain was sequenced in a study of blood T cell repertoires in COVID-19. Overall study context: The United States, Italy and Spain provided the acute and convalescent COVID-19 samples. T cells, B-cell-depleted T cells, or PBMCs supplied cDNA or gDNA.

In the authors' workflow: Amplification with reference gene primers provided the estimates of nucleated cell counts. Libraries were prepared by immunoSEQ multiplex PCR; TCRdb keeps only in-frame clonotypes and omits some of them. That table furnishes V, J and clone size, whereas the DNA furnished D and trimming. Here the sample spans about 220,000 clones, about 79% being singletons. The receptor comes from a man aged 50 to 60 with active or convalescent COVID-19. The specimen was peripheral blood.

Written as DNA, the CDR3 is TGTGCCAGCAGCTTAAGACCGGGCTCTGGAAACACCATATATTTT. Its protein product is CASSLRPGSGNTIYF. V is TRBV7-6 and J is TRBJ1-3, with D uncertain. Germline lookup yields CDR1 SGHVS and CDR2 FNYEAQ. The CDR3 is 15 residues long. The V gene lost 2 bases and the J gene lost 0 bases, with 8 bases spanning the gap. The full variable domain, with the rest looked up from reference TRBV7-6 and TRBJ1-3, is GAGVSQSPRYKVTKRGQDVALRCDPISGHVSLYWYRQALGQGPEFLTYFNYEAQQDKSGLPNDRFSAERPEGSISTLTIQRTEQRDSAMYRCASSLRPGSGNTIYFGEGSWLTVV.